Sequencing of this T cell receptor (beta chain) was carried out in a study of T cells in Graves' hyperthyroidism and ophthalmopathy. RNA transcripts served as the template for amplifying TCR beta CDR3 regions. HTBI primers drove first-round RT-PCR of the TCR CDR3. TCRdb re-called the multiplex PCR reads through MiXCR, storing one row per CDR3 protein. The table has nearly 750,000 distinct CDR3 sequences, roughly 32% seen once. The CDR3 is 17 amino acids. V trimming: 5 bases; J trimming: 0 bases; junction bases outside the gene matches: 6. CDR1 and CDR2 (germline): MNHEY, SMNVEV (reference sequence). This clonotype was found a few times.

The source of this sequence is a woman aged 40 to 49 with Graves' hyperthyroidism. The specimen sequenced was blood. This rearrangement joins TRBV27 to TRBJ1-6, with 8 positions matching TRBD1. CDR3 nucleotides: TGTGCCAGCAGTAAGGACAGGGATAGCTCCTATAATTCACCCCTCCACTTT. This codes for CASSKDRDSSYNSPLHF.